A single sample gave rise to the 5 T cell receptor beta chains below, sequenced in a study of CD8 T cells in ankylosing spondylitis. Using its own MiXCR run on the 5' RACE reads, TCRdb lists one record per CDR3 protein. In the table there are 100,000 or so distinct CDR3 sequences, around 24% of which are singletons. The sequencing input was synovial fluid, either unsorted or a sorted T cell fraction (not recorded which). All receptors come from a male donor with ankylosing spondylitis.

In DNA form, the CDR3 reads TGTGCCAGTAGTTCCGGGACCATGGAGACTGAAGCTTTCTTT. Residues: CASSSGTMETEAFF. The chain combines TRBV19 with TRBJ1-1, with D perhaps TRBD1 (5 bases). Trimming stripped 5 bases from V and 5 bases from J, with 15 bases between. This CDR3 spans 14 amino acids. The germline gives CDR1 LNHDA, CDR2 SQIVND (reference sequence).

The genes are TRBV5-1 and TRBJ1-3; D ambiguous. CDR1 is SGHRS and CDR2 is YFSETQ in the germline V gene. The length of the CDR3 is 14 residues. The V and J ends lost 0 bases and 2 bases respectively, with 6 bases between them. CDR3 DNA: TGCGCCAGCAGCTTGGGGGCCGCTGGAAACACCATATATTTT. Translation gives CASSLGAAGNTIYF.

This chain links TRBV20-1 with TRBJ2-3; D remains ambiguous. The V gene's germline CDR1 is DFQATT and CDR2 SNEGSKA (reference sequence). The CDR3 consists of 12 residues. The ends were cut back, 3 bases at V and 5 bases at J, with 9 bases in the middle. CDR3 region: CSARRSGDTQYF. The CDR3, as DNA: TGCAGTGCTAGGCGTTCGGGAGATACGCAGTATTTT.

V and J are TRBV11-3 and TRBJ2-1, with 9 bases that match TRBD1. J was trimmed by 4 bases and V by 4 bases; bases with no gene match: 11. This CDR3 region has 17 residues. Germline-derived CDR1 and CDR2 are SGHNT and YENEEA. This CDR3 is CASSSTGQGRSYNEQFF. DNA of the CDR3: TGTGCCAGCAGCTCAACCGGACAGGGGAGATCATACAATGAGCAGTTCTTC.

CDR3 coding DNA: TGTGCCAGCAACCAAATAAGGGGGGGGACCGGGGAGCTGTTTTTT. Encoded protein: CASNQIRGGTGELFF. The V call is TRBV2, the J call TRBJ2-2, with TRBD2 as a possible D gene (7 bases). V lost 7 bases and J 5 bases, leaving 17 bases between the germline ends. The CDR3 length is 15 residues. Per the germline V gene, CDR1 is SNHLY and CDR2 is FYNNEI.